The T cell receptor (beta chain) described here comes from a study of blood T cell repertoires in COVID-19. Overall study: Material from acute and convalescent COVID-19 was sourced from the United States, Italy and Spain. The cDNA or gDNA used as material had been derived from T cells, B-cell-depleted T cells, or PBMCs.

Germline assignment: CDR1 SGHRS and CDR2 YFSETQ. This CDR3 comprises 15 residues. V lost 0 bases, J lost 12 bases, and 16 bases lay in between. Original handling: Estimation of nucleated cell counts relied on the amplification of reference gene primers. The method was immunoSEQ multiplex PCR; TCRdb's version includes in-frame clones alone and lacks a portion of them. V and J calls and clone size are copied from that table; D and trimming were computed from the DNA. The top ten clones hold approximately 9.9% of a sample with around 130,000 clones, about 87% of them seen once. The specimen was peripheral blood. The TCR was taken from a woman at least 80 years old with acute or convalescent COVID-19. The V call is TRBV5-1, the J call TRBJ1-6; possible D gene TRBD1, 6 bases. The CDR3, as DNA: TGCGCCAGCAGCTTGGTGGCAGGGGAAAACGGACCCCTCCACTTT. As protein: CASSLVAGENGPLHF.